Detailed here is one T cell receptor beta chain. This entry comes from a study of blood T cell repertoires in COVID-19. Study in general: PBMCs, B-cell-depleted T cells, or T cells were the source of the cDNA or gDNA that made up the material.

With 4 bases removed from V and 7 bases from J, the gap between germline ends came to 20 bases. The CDR3 runs to 15 residues. The germline V gene has CDR1 MNHEY and CDR2 SVGEGT. Here immunoSEQ multiplex PCR was the method, and the copy in TCRdb shows in-frame clones only, minus some. The sample lists over 150,000 clones, approximately 90% occurring once. The rearrangement uses TRBV6-2 or TRBV6-3 and TRBJ2-7; tentatively, D is TRBD1 (6 bases). Sequencing input: peripheral blood. The receptor was derived from a woman aged 18-29 years who had recovered from COVID-19. The CDR3 DNA is TGTGCCAGCAGTTGGGGCTGGACAGCGACCCGGGAGCAGTACGTC. Its protein product is CASSWGWTATREQYV.